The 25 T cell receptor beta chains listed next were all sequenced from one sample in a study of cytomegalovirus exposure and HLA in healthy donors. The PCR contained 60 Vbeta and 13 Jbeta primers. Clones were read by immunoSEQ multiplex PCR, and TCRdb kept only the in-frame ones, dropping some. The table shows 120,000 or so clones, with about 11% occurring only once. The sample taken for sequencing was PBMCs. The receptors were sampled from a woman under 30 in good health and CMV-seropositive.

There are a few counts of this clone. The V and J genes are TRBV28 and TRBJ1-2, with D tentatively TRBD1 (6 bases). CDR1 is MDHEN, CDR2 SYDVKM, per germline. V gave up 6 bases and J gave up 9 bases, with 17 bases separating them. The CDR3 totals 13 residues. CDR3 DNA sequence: TGTGCCAGCAGCCGTACAGGGACGCAGCGCTACACCTTC. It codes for CASSRTGTQRYTF.

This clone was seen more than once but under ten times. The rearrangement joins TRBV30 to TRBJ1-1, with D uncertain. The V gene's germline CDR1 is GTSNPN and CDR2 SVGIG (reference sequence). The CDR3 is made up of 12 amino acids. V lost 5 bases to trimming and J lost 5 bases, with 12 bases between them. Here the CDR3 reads CAWGPRGTEAFF. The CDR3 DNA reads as TGTGCCTGGGGGCCCCGAGGGACTGAAGCTTTCTTT. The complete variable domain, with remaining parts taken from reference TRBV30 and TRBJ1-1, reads SQTIHQWPATLVQPVGSPLSLECTVEGTSNPNLYWYRQAAGRGLQLLFYSVGIGQISSEVPQNLSASRPQDRQFILSSKKLLLSDSGFYLCAWGPRGTEAFFGQGTRLTVV.

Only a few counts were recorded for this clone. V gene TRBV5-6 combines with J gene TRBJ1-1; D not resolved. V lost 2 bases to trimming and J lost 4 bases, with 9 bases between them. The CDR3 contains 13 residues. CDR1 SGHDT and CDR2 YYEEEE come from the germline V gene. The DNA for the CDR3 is TGTGCCAGCAGCTTTGAGGGTACCACTGAAGCTTTCTTT. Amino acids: CASSFEGTTEAFF.

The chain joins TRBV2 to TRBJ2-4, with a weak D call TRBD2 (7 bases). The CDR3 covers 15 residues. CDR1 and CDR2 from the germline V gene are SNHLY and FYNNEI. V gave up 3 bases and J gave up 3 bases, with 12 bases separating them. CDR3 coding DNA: TGTGCCAGCAGTGAGGGGGGGACACGCAAAAACATTCAGTACTTC. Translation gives CASSEGGTRKNIQYF.

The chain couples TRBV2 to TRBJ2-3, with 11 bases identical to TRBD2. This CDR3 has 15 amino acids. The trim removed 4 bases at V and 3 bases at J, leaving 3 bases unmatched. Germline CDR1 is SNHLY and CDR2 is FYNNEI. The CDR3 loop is CASSVLAGETDTQYF. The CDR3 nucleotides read TGTGCCAGCAGTGTACTAGCGGGAGAGACAGATACGCAGTATTTT.

CDR3 sequence reads: CASSLGWTTEAFF. The CDR3 DNA reads as TGTGCCAGCAGCTTAGGATGGACAACTGAAGCTTTCTTT. This sequence joins TRBV7-9 and TRBJ1-1; D is possibly TRBD1 (5 bases). This CDR3 region has 13 residues. V lost 1 base to trimming and J lost 5 bases, with 8 bases between them. Germline CDR1 is SEHNR and CDR2 is FQNEAQ (reference sequence). The full variable domain, its missing parts supplied by reference TRBV7-9 and TRBJ1-1, is DTGVSQNPRHKITKRGQNVTFRCDPISEHNRLYWYRQTLGQGPEFLTYFQNEAQLEKSRLLSDRFSAERPKGSFSTLEIQRTEQGDSAMYLCASSLGWTTEAFFGQGTRLTVV.

CDR3 sequence (DNA): TGTGCCAGCAGCCAAGGAGGACTAGCGGCTTATTACGAGCAGTACTTC. Residues: CASSQGGLAAYYEQYF. The chain recombines TRBV4-2 with TRBJ2-7; TRBD2 agrees at 10 bases. The CDR3 spans 16 residues. V was pared by 1 base and J by 4 bases, with 7 bases of the junction left unmatched. Germline V gene data show CDR1 as LGHNA and CDR2 as YNFKEQ.

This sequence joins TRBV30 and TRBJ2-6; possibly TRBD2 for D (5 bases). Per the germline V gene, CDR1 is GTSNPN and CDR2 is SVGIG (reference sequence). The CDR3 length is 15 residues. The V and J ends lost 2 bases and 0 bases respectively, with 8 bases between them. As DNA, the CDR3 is TGTGCCTGGAGTCACGGGAACTCTGGGGCCAACGTCCTGACTTTC. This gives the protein CAWSHGNSGANVLTF. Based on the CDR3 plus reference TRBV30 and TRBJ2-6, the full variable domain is SQTIHQWPATLVQPVGSPLSLECTVEGTSNPNLYWYRQAAGRGLQLLFYSVGIGQISSEVPQNLSASRPQDRQFILSSKKLLLSDSGFYLCAWSHGNSGANVLTFGAGSRLTVL.

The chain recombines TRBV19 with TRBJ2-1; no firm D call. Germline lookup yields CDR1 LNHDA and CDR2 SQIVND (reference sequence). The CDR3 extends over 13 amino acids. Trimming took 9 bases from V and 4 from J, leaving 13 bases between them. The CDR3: CASQSNGYNEQFF. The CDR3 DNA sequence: TGTGCCAGCCAATCGAACGGTTACAATGAGCAGTTCTTC.

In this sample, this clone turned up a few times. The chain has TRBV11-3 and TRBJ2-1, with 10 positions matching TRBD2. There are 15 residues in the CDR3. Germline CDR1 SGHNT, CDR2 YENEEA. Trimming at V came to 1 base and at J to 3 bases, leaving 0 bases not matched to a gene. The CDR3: CASSLASGGYNEQFF. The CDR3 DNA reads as TGTGCCAGCAGCTTAGCTAGCGGGGGCTACAATGAGCAGTTCTTC.

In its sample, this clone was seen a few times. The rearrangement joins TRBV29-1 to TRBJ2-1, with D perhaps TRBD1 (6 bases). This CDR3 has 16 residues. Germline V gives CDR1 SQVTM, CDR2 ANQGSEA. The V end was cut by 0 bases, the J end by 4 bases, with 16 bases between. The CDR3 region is CSVEDGVITGYNEQFF. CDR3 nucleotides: TGCAGCGTTGAAGATGGGGTCATTACAGGGTACAATGAGCAGTTCTTC.

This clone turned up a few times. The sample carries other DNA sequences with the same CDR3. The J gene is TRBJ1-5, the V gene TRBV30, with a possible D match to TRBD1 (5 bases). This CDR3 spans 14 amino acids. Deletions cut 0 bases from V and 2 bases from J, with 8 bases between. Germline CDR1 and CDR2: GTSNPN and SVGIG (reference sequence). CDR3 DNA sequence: TGTGCCTGGAGTGTAGGGGCGGGCAATCAGCCCCAGCATTTT. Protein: CAWSVGAGNQPQHF.

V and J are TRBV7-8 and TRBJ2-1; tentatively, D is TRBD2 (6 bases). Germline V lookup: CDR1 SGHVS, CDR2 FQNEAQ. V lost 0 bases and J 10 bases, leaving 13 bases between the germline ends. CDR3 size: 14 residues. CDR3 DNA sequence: TGTGCCAGCAGCTTAGCGCGAGGAGGGGAGGAGCAGTTCTTC. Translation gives CASSLARGGEEQFF.

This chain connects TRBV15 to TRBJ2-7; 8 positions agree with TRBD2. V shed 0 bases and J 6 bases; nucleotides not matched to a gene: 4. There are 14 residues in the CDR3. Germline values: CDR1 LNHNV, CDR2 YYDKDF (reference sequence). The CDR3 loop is CATSRDREGPEQYF. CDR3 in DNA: TGTGCCACCAGCAGAGATCGGGAGGGGCCCGAGCAGTACTTC.

The CDR3 protein is CASSLRTVKPRVYGYTF. DNA for the CDR3: TGTGCCAGCAGCTTGCGGACAGTCAAACCTCGGGTCTATGGCTACACCTTC. V is TRBV5-5 and J is TRBJ1-2; possible D gene TRBD1, 6 bases. Deletions cut 1 base from V and 4 bases from J, with 20 bases between. The CDR3 is made up of 17 amino acids. Germline values: CDR1 SGHKS, CDR2 YYEKEE (reference sequence).

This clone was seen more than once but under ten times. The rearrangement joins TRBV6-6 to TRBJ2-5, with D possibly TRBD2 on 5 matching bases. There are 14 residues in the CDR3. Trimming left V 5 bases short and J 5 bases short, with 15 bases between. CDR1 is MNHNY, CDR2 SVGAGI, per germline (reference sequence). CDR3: CASSLPPGSETQYF. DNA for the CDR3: TGTGCCAGCAGTCTCCCGCCGGGAAGTGAGACCCAGTACTTC.

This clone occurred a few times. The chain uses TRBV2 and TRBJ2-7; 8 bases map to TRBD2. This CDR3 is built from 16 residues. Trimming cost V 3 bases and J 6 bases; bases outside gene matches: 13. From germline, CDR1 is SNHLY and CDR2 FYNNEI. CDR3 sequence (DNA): TGTGCCAGCAGTGAGGCGGGAGCGGGAGTATCTTTCGAGCAGTACTTC. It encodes CASSEAGAGVSFEQYF. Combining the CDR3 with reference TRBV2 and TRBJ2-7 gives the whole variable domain EPEVTQTPSHQVTQMGQEVILRCVPISNHLYFYWYRQILGQKVEFLVSFYNNEISEKSEIFDDQFSVERPDGSNFTLKIRSTKLEDSAMYFCASSEAGAGVSFEQYFGPGTRLTVT.

The CDR3 nucleotides read TGTGCCAGCAGCTTAGTGTCCGATCAGCCCCAGCATTTT. Protein: CASSLVSDQPQHF. The gene calls are TRBV7-6 and TRBJ1-5; D is undetermined. V lost 1 base, J lost 5 bases, and 6 bases lay in between. The CDR3 extends over 13 amino acids. CDR1 and CDR2 from the germline V gene are SGHVS and FNYEAQ.

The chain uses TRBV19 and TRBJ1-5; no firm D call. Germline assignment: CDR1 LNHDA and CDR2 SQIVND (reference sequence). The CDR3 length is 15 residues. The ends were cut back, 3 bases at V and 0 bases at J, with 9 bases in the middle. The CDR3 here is CASSIGHYSNQPQHF. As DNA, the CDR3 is TGTGCCAGTAGTATTGGGCATTATAGCAATCAGCCCCAGCATTTT.

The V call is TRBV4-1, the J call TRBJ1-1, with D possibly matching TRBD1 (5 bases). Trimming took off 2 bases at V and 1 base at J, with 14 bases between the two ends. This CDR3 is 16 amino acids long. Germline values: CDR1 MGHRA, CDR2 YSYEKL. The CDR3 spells CASSQKEIGANTEAFF. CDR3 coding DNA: TGCGCCAGCAGCCAAAAGGAAATAGGGGCGAACACTGAAGCTTTCTTT.

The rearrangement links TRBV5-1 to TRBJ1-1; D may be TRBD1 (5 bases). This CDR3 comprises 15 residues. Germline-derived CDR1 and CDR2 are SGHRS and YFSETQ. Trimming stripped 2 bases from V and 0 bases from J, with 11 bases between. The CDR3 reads CASSFGTTMNTEAFF. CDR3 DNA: TGCGCCAGCAGCTTTGGGACTACAATGAACACTGAAGCTTTCTTT. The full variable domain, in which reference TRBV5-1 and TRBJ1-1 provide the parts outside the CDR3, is KAGVTQTPRYLIKTRGQQVTLSCSPISGHRSVSWYQQTPGQGLQFLFEYFSETQRNKGNFPGRFSGRQFSNSRSEMNVSTLELGDSALYLCASSFGTTMNTEAFFGQGTRLTVV.

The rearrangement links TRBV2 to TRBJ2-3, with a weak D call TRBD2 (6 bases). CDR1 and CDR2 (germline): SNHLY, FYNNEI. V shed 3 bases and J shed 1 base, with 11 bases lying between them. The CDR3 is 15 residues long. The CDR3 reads CASSEAGRRTDTQYF. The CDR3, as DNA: TGTGCCAGCAGTGAGGCGGGACGACGCACAGATACGCAGTATTTT.

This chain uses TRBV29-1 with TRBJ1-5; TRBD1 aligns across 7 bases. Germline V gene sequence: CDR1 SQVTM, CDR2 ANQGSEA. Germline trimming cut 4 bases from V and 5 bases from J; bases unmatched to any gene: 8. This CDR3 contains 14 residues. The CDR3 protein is CSVGETGPHQPQHF. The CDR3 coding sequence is TGCAGCGTTGGCGAGACAGGGCCCCATCAGCCCCAGCATTTT.

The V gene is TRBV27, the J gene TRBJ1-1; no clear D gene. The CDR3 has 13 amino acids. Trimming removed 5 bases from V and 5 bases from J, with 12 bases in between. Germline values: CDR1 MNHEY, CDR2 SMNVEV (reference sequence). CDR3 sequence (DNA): TGTGCCAGCAGTACCACCGTGAGGACTGAAGCTTTCTTT. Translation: CASSTTVRTEAFF.

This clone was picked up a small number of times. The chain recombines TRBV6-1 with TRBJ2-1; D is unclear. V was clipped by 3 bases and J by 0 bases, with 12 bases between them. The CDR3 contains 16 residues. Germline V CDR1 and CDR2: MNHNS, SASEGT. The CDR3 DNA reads TGTGCCAGCAGTGACGAAGACTTCACCTCCTACAATGAGCAGTTCTTC. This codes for CASSDEDFTSYNEQFF.